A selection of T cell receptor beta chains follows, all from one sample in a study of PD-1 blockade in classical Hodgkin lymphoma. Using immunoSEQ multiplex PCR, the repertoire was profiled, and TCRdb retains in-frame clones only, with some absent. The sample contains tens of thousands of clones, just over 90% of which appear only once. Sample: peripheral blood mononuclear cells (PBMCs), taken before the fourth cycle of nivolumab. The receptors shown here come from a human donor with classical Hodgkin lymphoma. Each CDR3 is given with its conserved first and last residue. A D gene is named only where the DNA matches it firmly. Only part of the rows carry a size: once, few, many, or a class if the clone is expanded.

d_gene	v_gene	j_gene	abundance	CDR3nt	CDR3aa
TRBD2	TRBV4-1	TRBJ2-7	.	TGCGCCAGCAGCCTAGGCCGGACTAGCGGAACCTACGAGCAGTACTTC	CASSLGRTSGTYEQYF
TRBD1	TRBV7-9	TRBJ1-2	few	TGTGCCAGCAGCTGGGACAGGAGGAACTATGGCTACACCTTC	CASSWDRRNYGYTF
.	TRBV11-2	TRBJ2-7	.	TGTGCCAGCAGCCGAGAGGTGGGGCGCGAGCAGTACTTC	CASSREVGREQYF
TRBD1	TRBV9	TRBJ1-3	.	TGTGCCAGCAGCGCCGAGGGACAGAGGATTTGGTCTGGAAACACCATATATTTT	CASSAEGQRIWSGNTIYF
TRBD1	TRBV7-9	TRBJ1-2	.	TGTGCCAGCAGCTTAGGGACAGGGCTTGGCTACACCTTC	CASSLGTGLGYTF
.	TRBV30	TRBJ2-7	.	TGTGCCTGGAACCGGCTCCACGAGCAGTACTTC	CAWNRLHEQYF
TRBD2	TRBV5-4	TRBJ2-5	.	TGTGCCAGCAGCACGCTCCTAGCGGGGGGGAGAAAGACCCAGTACTTC	CASSTLLAGGRKTQYF
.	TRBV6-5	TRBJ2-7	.	TGTGCCAGCAGAGCCAGGGATTTCTCCTACGAGCAGTACTTC	CASRARDFSYEQYF
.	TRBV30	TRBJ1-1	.	TGTGCCTGGGGCGGGGACATGAACACTGAAGCTTTCTTT	CAWGGDMNTEAFF
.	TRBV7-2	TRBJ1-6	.	TGTGCCAGCAGCAAGGGCCAGAATAATTCACCCCTCCACTTT	CASSKGQNNSPLHF
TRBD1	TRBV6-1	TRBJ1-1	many	TGTGCCAGCAGTGAGCCTACCTTCTTACAGGGGAGCACTGAAGCTTTCTTT	CASSEPTFLQGSTEAFF
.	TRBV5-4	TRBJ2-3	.	TGTGCCAGCAGCGGAGGACGGGATACGCAGTATTTT	CASSGGRDTQYF
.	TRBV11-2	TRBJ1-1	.	TGTGCCAGCAGCTCGCAACGCCGTGAAGCTTTCTTT	CASSSQRREAFF
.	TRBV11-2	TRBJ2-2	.	TGTGCCAGCAGCCTTTTCGGGGAGCTGTTTTTT	CASSLFGELFF
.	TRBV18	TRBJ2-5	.	TGTGCCAGCTCAATCTTAGGGGTCCAAGAGACCCAGTACTTC	CASSILGVQETQYF
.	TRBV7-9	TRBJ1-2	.	TGTGCCAGCAGCTTACAAGGGCAGGGAGATGGCTACACCTTC	CASSLQGQGDGYTF
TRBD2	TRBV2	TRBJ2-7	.	TGTGCCAGCAGTGACCAGGGAGGGAACGGCGAGCAGTACTTC	CASSDQGGNGEQYF
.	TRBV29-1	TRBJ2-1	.	TGCAGCGTCCCGGTCAATGAGCAGTTCTTC	CSVPVNEQFF
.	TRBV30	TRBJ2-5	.	TGTGCCTGGAGTGCGGGACAACCCCAAGAGACCCAGTACTTC	CAWSAGQPQETQYF
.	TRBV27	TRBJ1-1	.	TGTGCCAGCAGTCCCCGGGGGGGGCGAATTGAAGCTTTCTTT	CASSPRGGRIEAFF
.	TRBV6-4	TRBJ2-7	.	TGTGCCAGCAGTGATATAGGGAAAGGCGAGCAGTACTTC	CASSDIGKGEQYF
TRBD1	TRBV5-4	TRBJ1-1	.	TGTGCCAGCAGCTCGACAGGGGCTGTAACTGAAGCTTTCTTT	CASSSTGAVTEAFF